One and the same sample provided the 20 T cell receptor beta chains below, sequenced in a study of T cell repertoires in cytomegalovirus infection. TCRdb used MiXCR to reprocess the reads, holding one entry per CDR3 protein. The profile shows under 800,000 distinct CDR3 sequences, less than 25% of them singletons. The sample was CD8+ T cells from PBMCs. All receptors come from a human donor in good health (CMV status not recorded). Some clones in this sample may be carry-over from other donors' samples.

V gene TRBV24-1 combines with J gene TRBJ2-1; 14 nucleotides match TRBD2. Germline V CDR1 and CDR2: KGHDR, SFDVKD. The CDR3 is 21 residues long. J gave up 0 bases and V 6 bases, and 15 bases lay outside the gene matches. The CDR3 is CATSPGNKGLAGVGSYNEQFF. In nucleotides, the CDR3 is TGTGCCACCAGTCCAGGCAACAAGGGACTAGCGGGGGTAGGCTCCTACAATGAGCAGTTCTTC.

This clonotype was detected ten times or more. The rearrangement links TRBV7-9 to TRBJ2-1; D gene unclear. CDR3 size: 14 residues. In germline, CDR1 is SEHNR, CDR2 FQNEAQ (reference sequence). V lost 1 base and J 5 bases, leaving 9 bases between the germline ends. The CDR3 nucleotides read TGTGCCAGCAGCTTAGGTAACAGAGACAATGAGCAGTTCTTC. Its translation: CASSLGNRDNEQFF. Complete variable domain (other parts from reference TRBV7-9 and TRBJ2-1): DTGVSQNPRHKITKRGQNVTFRCDPISEHNRLYWYRQTLGQGPEFLTYFQNEAQLEKSRLLSDRFSAERPKGSFSTLEIQRTEQGDSAMYLCASSLGNRDNEQFFGPGTRLTVL.

At least ten counts were recorded for this clonotype. The CDR3 reads CASSFTDRGTGELFF. The CDR3 DNA follows: TGTGCCAGCAGTTTTACGGACAGGGGGACCGGGGAGCTGTTTTTT. The gene calls are TRBV28 and TRBJ2-2, with TRBD1 matching 10 bases. The CDR3 consists of 15 residues. V shed 3 bases, J shed 5 bases, and the junction held 3 bases outside the gene matches. Per germline, CDR1 MDHEN and CDR2 SYDVKM.

This clonotype has a count of ten or more. J is TRBJ1-1 and V is TRBV7-6; 12 bases agree with TRBD1. Unmatched junction bases numbered 6, after V lost 5 bases and J lost 11 bases. Per germline, CDR1 SGHVS and CDR2 FNYEAQ. The CDR3 extends over 13 amino acids. The CDR3 loop is CASSPGTGGAAFF. Here the CDR3 DNA reads TGTGCCAGCAGCCCCGGGACAGGGGGCGCGGCTTTCTTT.

The chain carries TRBV13 and TRBJ1-4, with D unclear. This CDR3 is 12 amino acids long. Trimming cost V 2 bases and J 6 bases, with 4 bases left between them. Germline loops: CDR1 PRHDT, CDR2 FYEKMQ (reference sequence). The CDR3: CASSLNYEKLFF. In DNA form, the CDR3 reads TGTGCCAGCAGCTTAAACTATGAAAAACTGTTTTTT.

This clonotype came up a few times. The chain joins TRBV10-3 to TRBJ2-1, with unresolved D. The CDR3 totals 12 residues. CDR1 and CDR2 from the germline V gene are ENHRY and SYGVKD. The germline V and J ends were trimmed by 3 bases and 5 bases, with 5 bases remaining between them. CDR3 region: CAISEGHNEQFF. The DNA of the CDR3 is TGTGCCATCAGTGAAGGGCACAATGAGCAGTTCTTC.

Points on this clonotype: Its ends do not fully match the called genes, so a read error is possible. The V and J genes are TRBV28 and TRBJ1-5, with TRBD1 matching over 8 bases. The CDR3 consists of 16 residues. Germline V gene data show CDR1 as MDHEN and CDR2 as SYDVKM. The CDR3 DNA reads as TGTGCCAGCAGACCCTTCACAGGGGGTTCGAGTCAGCCCCAACATTTT. Translated, it gives CASRPFTGGSSQPQHF. Using reference TRBV28 and TRBJ1-5 for the parts outside the CDR3, the full variable domain is DVKVTQSSRYLVKRTGEKVFLECVQDMDHENMFWYRQDPGLGLRLIYFSYDVKMKEKGDIPEGYSVSREKKERFSLILESASTNQTSMYLCASRPFTGGSSQPQHFGDGTRLSIL.

This clonotype was counted ten times or more. The chain is built from TRBV19 and TRBJ2-4, with D tentatively TRBD2 (5 bases). Trimming pared 5 bases from V and 8 bases from J, leaving 10 bases between. Germline V gives CDR1 LNHDA, CDR2 SQIVND (reference sequence). The CDR3 spans 12 residues. Here the CDR3 reads CASSAVRDIQYF. Written as DNA, the CDR3 is TGTGCCAGTAGTGCGGTGAGGGACATTCAGTACTTC. Supplemented by reference TRBV19 and TRBJ2-4, the full variable domain reads DGGITQSPKYLFRKEGQNVTLSCEQNLNHDAMYWYRQDPGQGLRLIYYSQIVNDFQKGDIAEGYSVSREKKESFPLTVTSAQKNPTAFYLCASSAVRDIQYFGAGTRLSVL.

The V and J genes are TRBV4-1 and TRBJ2-7; no reliable D call. The germline V and J ends were trimmed by 4 bases and 3 bases, with 16 bases remaining between them. CDR1 is MGHRA and CDR2 is YSYEKL in the germline V gene. CDR3 length: 15 amino acids. CDR3 sequence (DNA): TGCGCCAGCAGCCGAGAGATAGGAACTTACTACGAGCAGTACTTC. The encoded protein is CASSREIGTYYEQYF.

This clonotype was seen a few times. This chain joins TRBV29-1 and TRBJ1-2; possibly TRBD1 for D (6 bases). This CDR3 has 12 residues. The V end lost 6 bases, the J end lost 0 bases, and 8 bases lay between the germline ends. Germline CDR1 is SQVTM and CDR2 is ANQGSEA. For the CDR3, the DNA is TGCAGCGTCGGGACAACTAACTATGGCTACACCTTC. Residues: CSVGTTNYGYTF. The whole variable domain, remainder taken from reference TRBV29-1 and TRBJ1-2, is SAVISQKPSRDICQRGTSLTIQCQVDSQVTMMFWYRQQPGQSLTLIATANQGSEATYESGFVIDKFPISRPNLTFSTLTVSNMSPEDSSIYLCSVGTTNYGYTFGSGTRLTVV.

This clonotype was found many times. The chain employs TRBV7-9 and TRBJ2-2; D is perhaps TRBD1 (6 bases). Germline V gene sequence: CDR1 SEHNR, CDR2 FQNEAQ (reference sequence). The CDR3 runs to 15 residues. With 3 bases removed from V and 3 bases from J, the gap between germline ends came to 11 bases. CDR3 sequence: CASSLAGVDTGELFF. CDR3 coding DNA: TGTGCCAGCAGCTTGGCAGGGGTCGACACCGGGGAGCTGTTTTTT.

This clonotype was detected ten times or more. J is TRBJ1-5 and V is TRBV12-3 or TRBV12-4, with TRBD1 identical over 10 bases. The CDR3 spans 17 residues. The trim removed 4 bases at V and 4 bases at J, leaving 10 bases unmatched. The CDR3 DNA sequence: TGTGCCAGCAGTTCGTCGGGACAGGGGAAAGCAAATCAGCCCCAGCATTTT. This encodes CASSSSGQGKANQPQHF.

Of note for this clonotype: A clone one base away is much larger, so this may be a read error. The CDR3 here is CASSPTDRAIGELFF. CDR3 in DNA: TGTGCCAGCAGCCCAACGGACAGGGCCATCGGGGAGCTGTTTTTT. The chain is built from TRBV7-2 and TRBJ2-2, with 8 bases identical to TRBD1. The trim removed 5 bases at V and 7 bases at J, leaving 9 bases unmatched. Germline CDR1 reads SGHTA; CDR2 reads FQGNSA. CDR3 length: 15 residues. The entire variable domain, with the rest obtained from reference TRBV7-2 and TRBJ2-2, is as follows: GAGVSQSPSNKVTEKGKDVELRCDPISGHTALYWYRQSLGQGLEFLIYFQGNSAPDKSGLPSDRFSAERTGGSVSTLTIQRTQQEDSAVYLCASSPTDRAIGELFFGEGSRLTVL.

The chain joins TRBV27 to TRBJ1-4; D is undetermined. There are 18 residues in the CDR3. CDR1 MNHEY and CDR2 SMNVEV come from the germline V gene (reference sequence). Deletions cut 0 bases from V and 0 bases from J, with 14 bases between. The CDR3 loop reads CASSLSVPGIATNEKLFF. Written as DNA, the CDR3 is TGTGCCAGCAGTTTATCGGTTCCGGGAATTGCAACTAATGAAAAACTGTTTTTT.

Here the CDR3 reads CASSARGRGIFYYGYTF. In DNA, the CDR3 is TGTGCCAGCAGTGCCCGGGGCAGGGGGATCTTCTACTATGGCTACACCTTC. V and J are TRBV27 and TRBJ1-2; 7 bases align to TRBD1. V shed 5 bases, J shed 3 bases, and the junction held 15 bases outside the gene matches. CDR3 length: 17 amino acids. Per germline, CDR1 MNHEY and CDR2 SMNVEV (reference sequence).

This clonotype was counted a few times. This rearrangement joins TRBV7-9 to TRBJ2-4; D gene unclear. Trimming shortened V by 4 bases and J by 2 bases, and 9 bases separated the two germline ends. Germline CDR1 SEHNR, CDR2 FQNEAQ (reference sequence). The CDR3 has 14 residues. The CDR3 spells CASSSRVSKNIQYF. CDR3 DNA sequence: TGTGCCAGCAGCTCCCGGGTCTCCAAAAACATTCAGTACTTC.

Many counts were recorded for this clonotype. The J gene is TRBJ1-5, the V gene TRBV6-1; 7 bases align to TRBD1. Germline V gene sequence: CDR1 MNHNS, CDR2 SASEGT. The CDR3 spans 16 residues. V lost 5 bases and J lost 1; bases outside the gene matches: 8. The CDR3 is CASSPTSGQSNQPQHF. CDR3 nucleotides: TGTGCCAGCAGTCCCACGTCGGGACAGAGCAATCAGCCCCAGCATTTT.

This clonotype was detected a few times. V gene TRBV14 combines with J gene TRBJ1-2; 8 bases are a match to TRBD1. This CDR3 contains 15 residues. J gave up 2 bases and V 4 bases, and 6 bases lay outside the gene matches. CDR1 SGHDN and CDR2 FVKESK come from the germline V gene. Here the CDR3 reads CASSRTGTGNYGYTF. The CDR3 DNA is TGTGCCAGCAGCCGAACCGGGACAGGCAACTATGGCTACACCTTC.

In this sample, this clonotype turned up many times. This CDR3 is CASSPRSNRGMNQPQHF. The CDR3 coding sequence is TGTGCCAGCAGCCCGAGGTCGAACAGGGGGATGAATCAGCCCCAGCATTTT. V usage is TRBV7-2 and J usage is TRBJ1-5; 8 bases are shared with TRBD1. V was pared by 5 bases and J by 4 bases, with 13 bases of the junction left unmatched. The CDR3 length is 17 residues. Germline CDR1 is SGHTA and CDR2 is FQGNSA.

This clonotype was found a few times. The genes are TRBV7-6 and TRBJ2-2; D is ambiguous. This CDR3 has 15 amino acids. Germline V gene sequence: CDR1 SGHVS, CDR2 FNYEAQ. Trimming cost V 3 bases and J 4 bases, with 12 bases left between them. The CDR3 loop is CASSFPSVSTGELFF. CDR3 coding DNA: TGTGCCAGCAGCTTCCCTTCGGTCTCCACCGGGGAGCTGTTTTTT.